This TCR beta chain stems from a study of CD8+CD57+ T cells in acquired aplastic anemia. The overall study: Mean DNA quantity obtained from sorted CD4+ and CD8+ cells was 2.5 to 4 ug. Overall study results and limits: It was found that approximately 29 CD8+ CDR3 sequences were shared between patients and controls.

Both TCR beta VDJ combination and CDR3 sequence profiling were carried out. Genomic DNA was the template for this profiling. From the reads, TCRdb called clonotypes with MiXCR, one entry per CDR3 protein. The data contain 200,000 to 250,000 distinct CDR3 sequences, approximately 60% of them singletons. CDR3 length equals 14 residues. Trimming cost V 5 bases and J 2 bases, with 16 bases left between them. Germline CDR1 DFQATT, CDR2 SNEGSKA (reference sequence). This clonotype was picked up one time. Its target is not known. CD8+CD57+ cell expansion had been shown by flow cytometry in patients chosen for sequencing. Acquired aplastic anemia of severe grade affected all patients. Therapy had not been given to patients before blood sampling.

The chain recombines TRBV20-1 with TRBJ2-7; D remains ambiguous. The sequence was collected from a human donor with aplastic anemia. Sequencing used sorted CD4+, CD8+, or CD8+CD57+ T cells (not recorded which) from PBMCs. As DNA, the CDR3 is TGCAGTGCTGGATCACATGGAATCACCTACGAGCAGTACTTC. Translated: CSAGSHGITYEQYF.